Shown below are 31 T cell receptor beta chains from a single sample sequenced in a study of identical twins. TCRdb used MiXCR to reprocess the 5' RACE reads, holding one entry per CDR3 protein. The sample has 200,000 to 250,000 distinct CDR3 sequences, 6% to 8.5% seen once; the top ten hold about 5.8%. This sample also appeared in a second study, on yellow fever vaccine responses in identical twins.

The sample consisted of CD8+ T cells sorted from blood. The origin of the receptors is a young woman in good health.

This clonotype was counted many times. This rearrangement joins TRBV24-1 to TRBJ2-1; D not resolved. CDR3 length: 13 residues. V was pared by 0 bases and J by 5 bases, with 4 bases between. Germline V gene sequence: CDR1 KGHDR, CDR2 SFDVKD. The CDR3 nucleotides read TGTGCCACCAGTGATTTGTCACACAATGAGCAGTTCTTC. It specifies CATSDLSHNEQFF.

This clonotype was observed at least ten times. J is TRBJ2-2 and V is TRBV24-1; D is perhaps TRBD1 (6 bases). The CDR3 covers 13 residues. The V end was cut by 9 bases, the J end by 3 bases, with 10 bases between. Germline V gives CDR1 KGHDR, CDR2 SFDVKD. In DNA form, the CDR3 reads TGTGCCACCGCAGGGGCGGACACCGGGGAGCTGTTTTTT. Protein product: CATAGADTGELFF.

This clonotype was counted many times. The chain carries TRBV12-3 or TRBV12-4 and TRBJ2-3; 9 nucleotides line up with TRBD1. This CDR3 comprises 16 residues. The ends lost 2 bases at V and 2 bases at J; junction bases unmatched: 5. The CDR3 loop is CASSLRGDRDTDTQYF. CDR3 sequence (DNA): TGTGCCAGCAGTTTACGAGGGGACAGGGACACAGATACGCAGTATTTT.

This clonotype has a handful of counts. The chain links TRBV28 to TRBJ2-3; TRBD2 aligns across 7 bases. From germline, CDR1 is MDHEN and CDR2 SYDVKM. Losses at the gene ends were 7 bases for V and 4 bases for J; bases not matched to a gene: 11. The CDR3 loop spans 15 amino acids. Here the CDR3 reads CASNTGGGVADTQYF. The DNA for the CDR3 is TGTGCCAGCAACACGGGTGGGGGGGTGGCAGATACGCAGTATTTT.

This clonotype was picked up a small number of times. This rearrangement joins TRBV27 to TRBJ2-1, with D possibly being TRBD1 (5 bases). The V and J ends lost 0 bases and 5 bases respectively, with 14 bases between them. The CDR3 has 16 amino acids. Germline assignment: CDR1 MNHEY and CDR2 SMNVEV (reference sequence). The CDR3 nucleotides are TGTGCCAGCAGTTTATCCTTGGGGCGTAGAGACAATGAGCAGTTCTTC. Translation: CASSLSLGRRDNEQFF.

This CDR3 is CATSPIAGLLDEQYF. CDR3 coding DNA: TGTGCCACCTCGCCCATAGCGGGATTGTTGGACGAGCAGTACTTC. This chain links TRBV14 with TRBJ2-7; 8 positions agree with TRBD2. V was pared by 10 bases and J by 5 bases, with 16 bases of the junction left unmatched. The CDR3 has 15 amino acids. Germline CDR1 reads SGHDN; CDR2 reads FVKESK.

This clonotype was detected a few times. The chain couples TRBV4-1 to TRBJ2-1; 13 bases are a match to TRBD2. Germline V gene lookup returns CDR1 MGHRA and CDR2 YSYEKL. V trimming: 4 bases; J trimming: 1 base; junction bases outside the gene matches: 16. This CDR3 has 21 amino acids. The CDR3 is CASSPDSGTSGAPISYNEQFF. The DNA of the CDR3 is TGCGCCAGCAGCCCAGATTCCGGGACTAGCGGGGCACCCATATCCTACAATGAGCAGTTCTTC.

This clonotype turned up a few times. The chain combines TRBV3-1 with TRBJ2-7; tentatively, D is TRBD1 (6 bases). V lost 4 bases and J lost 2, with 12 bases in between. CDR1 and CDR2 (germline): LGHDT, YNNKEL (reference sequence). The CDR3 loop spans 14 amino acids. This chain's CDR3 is CASSPGDGAYEQYF. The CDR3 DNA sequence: TGTGCCAGCAGCCCAGGGGACGGAGCCTACGAGCAGTACTTC.

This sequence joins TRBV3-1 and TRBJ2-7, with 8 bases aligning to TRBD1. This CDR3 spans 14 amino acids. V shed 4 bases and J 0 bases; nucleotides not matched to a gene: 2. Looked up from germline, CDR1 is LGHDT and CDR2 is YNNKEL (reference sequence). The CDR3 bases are TGTGCCAGCAGCCCGGACAGGGTCTCCTACGAGCAGTACTTC. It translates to CASSPDRVSYEQYF.

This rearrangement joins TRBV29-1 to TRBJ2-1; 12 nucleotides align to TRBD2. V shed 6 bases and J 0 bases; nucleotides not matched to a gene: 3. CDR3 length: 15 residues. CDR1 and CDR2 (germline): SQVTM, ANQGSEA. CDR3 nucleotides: TGCAGCGTCCCACTAGCGGGGGGCTCCTACAATGAGCAGTTCTTC. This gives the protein CSVPLAGGSYNEQFF.

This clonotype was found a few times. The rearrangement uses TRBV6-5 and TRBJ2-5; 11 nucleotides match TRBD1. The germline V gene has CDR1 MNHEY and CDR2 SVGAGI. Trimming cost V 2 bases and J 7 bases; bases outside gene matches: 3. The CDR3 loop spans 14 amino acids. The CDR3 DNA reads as TGTGCCAGCAGTTACGGACAGGGGGCTTGGACCCAGTACTTC. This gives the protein CASSYGQGAWTQYF.

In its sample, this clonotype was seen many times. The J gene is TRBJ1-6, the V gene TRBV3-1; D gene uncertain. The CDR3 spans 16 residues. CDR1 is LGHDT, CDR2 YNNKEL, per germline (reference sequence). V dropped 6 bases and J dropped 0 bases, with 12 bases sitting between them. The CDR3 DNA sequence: TGTGCCAGCAGGGATACAGCGAGCTCCTATAATTCACCCCTCCACTTT. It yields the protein CASRDTASSYNSPLHF.

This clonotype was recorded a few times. The CDR3 nucleotides read TGTGCCAGCAGCCCAGACAGGGCGTACTACGAGCAGTACTTC. Protein sequence: CASSPDRAYYEQYF. The chain has TRBV7-8 and TRBJ2-7; 7 nucleotides align to TRBD1. After removal of 5 bases from V and 3 bases from J, the junction contained 7 bases not matched to a gene. This CDR3 spans 14 amino acids. Germline V gene lookup returns CDR1 SGHVS and CDR2 FQNEAQ.

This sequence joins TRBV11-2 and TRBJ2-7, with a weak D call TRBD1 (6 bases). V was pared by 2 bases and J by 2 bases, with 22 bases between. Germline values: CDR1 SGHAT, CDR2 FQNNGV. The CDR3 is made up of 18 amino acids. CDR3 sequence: CASSLRYGQTDTAYEQYV. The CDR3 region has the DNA TGTGCCAGCAGCTTACGTTACGGACAGACCGATACCGCCTACGAGCAGTACGTC.

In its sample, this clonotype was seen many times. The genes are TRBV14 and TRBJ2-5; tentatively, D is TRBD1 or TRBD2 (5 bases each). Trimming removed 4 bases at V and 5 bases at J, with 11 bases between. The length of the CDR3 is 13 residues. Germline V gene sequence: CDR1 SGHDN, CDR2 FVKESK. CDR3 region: CASSPGPGETQYF. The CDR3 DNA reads TGTGCCAGCAGCCCGGGGCCGGGGGAGACCCAGTACTTC. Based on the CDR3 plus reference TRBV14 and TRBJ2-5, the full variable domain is EAGVTQFPSHSVIEKGQTVTLRCDPISGHDNLYWYRRVMGKEIKFLLHFVKESKQDESGMPNNRFLAERTGGTYSTLKVQPAELEDSGVYFCASSPGPGETQYFGPGTRLLVL.

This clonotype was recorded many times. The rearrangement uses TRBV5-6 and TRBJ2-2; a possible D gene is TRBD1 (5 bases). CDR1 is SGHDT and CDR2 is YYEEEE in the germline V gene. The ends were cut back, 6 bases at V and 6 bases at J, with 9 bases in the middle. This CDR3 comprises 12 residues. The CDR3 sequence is CASNRPPGELFF. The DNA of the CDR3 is TGTGCCAGCAACAGGCCACCCGGGGAGCTGTTTTTT.

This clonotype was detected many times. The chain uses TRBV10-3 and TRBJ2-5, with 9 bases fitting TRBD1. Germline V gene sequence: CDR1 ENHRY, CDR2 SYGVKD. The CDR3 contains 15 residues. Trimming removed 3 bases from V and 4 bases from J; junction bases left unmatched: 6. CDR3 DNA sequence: TGTGCCATCAGTGATTGGGACAGGGATATAGAGACCCAGTACTTC. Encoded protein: CAISDWDRDIETQYF.

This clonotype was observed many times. The CDR3 region has the DNA TGTGCCAGCAGCACTGGACAGGGGCCAGACACCGGGGAGCTGTTTTTT. This gives the protein CASSTGQGPDTGELFF. The chain is built from TRBV7-9 and TRBJ2-2; 9 bases are a match to TRBD1. The CDR3 length is 16 residues. Per germline, CDR1 SEHNR and CDR2 FQNEAQ (reference sequence). Trimming cost V 5 bases and J 3 bases; bases outside gene matches: 7.

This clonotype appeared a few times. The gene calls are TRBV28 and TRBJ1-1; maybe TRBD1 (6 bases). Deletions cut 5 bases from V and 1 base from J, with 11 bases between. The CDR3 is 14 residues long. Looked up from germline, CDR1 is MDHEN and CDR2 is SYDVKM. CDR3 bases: TGTGCCAGCAGTATAGACAGGACGAACACTGAAGCTTTCTTT. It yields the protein CASSIDRTNTEAFF.

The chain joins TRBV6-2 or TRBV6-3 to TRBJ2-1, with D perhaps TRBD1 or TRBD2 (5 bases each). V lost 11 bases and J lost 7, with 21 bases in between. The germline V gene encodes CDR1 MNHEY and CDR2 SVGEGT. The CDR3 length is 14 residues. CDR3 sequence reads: CACKYSGRGNEQFF. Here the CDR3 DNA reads TGTGCCTGCAAGTACTCGGGGCGAGGAAATGAGCAGTTCTTC.

CDR3 sequence reads: CASSDSTETDTQYF. Written as DNA, the CDR3 is TGTGCCAGCAGTGACTCGACAGAGACAGATACGCAGTATTTT. The chain carries TRBV6-4 and TRBJ2-3; TRBD1 is a possible D gene (5 bases). The CDR3 loop spans 14 amino acids. Germline V gene data show CDR1 as MRHNA and CDR2 as SNTAGT. V dropped 0 bases and J dropped 3 bases, with 7 bases sitting between them.

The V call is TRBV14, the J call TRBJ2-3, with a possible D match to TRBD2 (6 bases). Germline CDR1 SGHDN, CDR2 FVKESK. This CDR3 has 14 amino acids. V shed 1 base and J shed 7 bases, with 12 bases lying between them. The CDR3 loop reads CASSQALGRHTQYF. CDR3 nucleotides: TGTGCCAGCAGCCAAGCCCTGGGGAGGCATACGCAGTATTTT.

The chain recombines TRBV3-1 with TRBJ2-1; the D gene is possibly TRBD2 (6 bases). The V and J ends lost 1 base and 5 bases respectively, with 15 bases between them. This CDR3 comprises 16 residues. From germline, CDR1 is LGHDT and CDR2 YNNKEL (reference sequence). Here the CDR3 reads CASSQVGGVGDNEQFF. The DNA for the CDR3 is TGTGCCAGCAGCCAAGTGGGGGGAGTTGGGGACAATGAGCAGTTCTTC.

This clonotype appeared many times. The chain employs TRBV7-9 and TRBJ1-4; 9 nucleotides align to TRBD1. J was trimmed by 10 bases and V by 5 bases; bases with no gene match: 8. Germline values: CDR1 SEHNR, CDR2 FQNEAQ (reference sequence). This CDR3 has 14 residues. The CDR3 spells CASSLGQGIGKLFF. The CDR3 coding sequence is TGTGCCAGCAGCCTGGGACAGGGAATCGGAAAACTGTTTTTT. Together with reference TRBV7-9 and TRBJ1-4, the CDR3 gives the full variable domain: DTGVSQNPRHKITKRGQNVTFRCDPISEHNRLYWYRQTLGQGPEFLTYFQNEAQLEKSRLLSDRFSAERPKGSFSTLEIQRTEQGDSAMYLCASSLGQGIGKLFFGSGTQLSVL.

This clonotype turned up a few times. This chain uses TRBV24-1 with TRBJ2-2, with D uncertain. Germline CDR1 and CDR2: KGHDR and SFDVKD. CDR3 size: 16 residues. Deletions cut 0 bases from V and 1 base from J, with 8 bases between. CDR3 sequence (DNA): TGTGCCACCAGTGATTTGTATGGGAAGAACACCGGGGAGCTGTTTTTT. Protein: CATSDLYGKNTGELFF.

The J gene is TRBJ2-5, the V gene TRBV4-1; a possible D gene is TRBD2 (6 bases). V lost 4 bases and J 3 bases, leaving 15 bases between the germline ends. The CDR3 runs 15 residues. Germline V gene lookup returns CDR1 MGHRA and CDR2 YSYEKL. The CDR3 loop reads CASSPDGGPEETQYF. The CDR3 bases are TGCGCCAGCAGCCCAGACGGAGGGCCGGAAGAGACCCAGTACTTC.

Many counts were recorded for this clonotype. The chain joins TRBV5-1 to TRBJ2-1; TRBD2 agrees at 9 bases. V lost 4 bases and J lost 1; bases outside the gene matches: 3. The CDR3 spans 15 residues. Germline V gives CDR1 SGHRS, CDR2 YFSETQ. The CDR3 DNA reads TGCGCCAGCAGCCCTAGCGGGAATTCCTACAATGAGCAGTTCTTC. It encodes CASSPSGNSYNEQFF.

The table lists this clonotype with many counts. The CDR3: CASRRTGGYTF. CDR3 nucleotide sequence: TGTGCCAGCAGAAGGACAGGCGGCTACACCTTC. The V call is TRBV7-9, the J call TRBJ1-2; 7 nucleotides line up with TRBD1. V lost 6 bases and J lost 8; bases outside the gene matches: 3. Germline CDR1 and CDR2: SEHNR and FQNEAQ (reference sequence). This CDR3 is built from 11 residues.

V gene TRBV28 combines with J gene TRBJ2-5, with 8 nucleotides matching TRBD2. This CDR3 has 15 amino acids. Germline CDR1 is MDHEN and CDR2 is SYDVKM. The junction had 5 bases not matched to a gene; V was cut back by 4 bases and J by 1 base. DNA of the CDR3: TGTGCCAGCAGTTCAGATAGCGGGACCCAAGAGACCCAGTACTTC. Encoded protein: CASSSDSGTQETQYF.

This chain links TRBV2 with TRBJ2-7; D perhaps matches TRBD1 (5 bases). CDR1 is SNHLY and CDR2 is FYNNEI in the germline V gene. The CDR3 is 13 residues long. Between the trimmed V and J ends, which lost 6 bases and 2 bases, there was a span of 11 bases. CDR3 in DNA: TGTGCCAGCAGCGAGACAGTGACCTACGAGCAGTACGTC. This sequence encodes CASSETVTYEQYV.

CDR3 DNA: TGTGCCAGCAGTCGACAGGGGCTCTACGAGCAGTACGTC. It is translated as CASSRQGLYEQYV. The V call is TRBV28, the J call TRBJ2-7, with TRBD1 matching 8 bases. The V and J ends lost 5 bases and 3 bases, in that order; junction bases with no gene match: 3. The germline V gene encodes CDR1 MDHEN and CDR2 SYDVKM. This CDR3 is built from 13 residues.